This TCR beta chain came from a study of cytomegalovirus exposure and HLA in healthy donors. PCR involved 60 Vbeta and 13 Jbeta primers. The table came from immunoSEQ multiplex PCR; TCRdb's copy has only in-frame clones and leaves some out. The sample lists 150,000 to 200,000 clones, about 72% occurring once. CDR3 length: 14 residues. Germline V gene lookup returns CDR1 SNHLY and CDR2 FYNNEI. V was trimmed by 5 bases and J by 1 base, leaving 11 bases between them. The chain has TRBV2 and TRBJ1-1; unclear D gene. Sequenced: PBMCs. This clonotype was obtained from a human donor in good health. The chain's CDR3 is CASSTRAGNTEAFF. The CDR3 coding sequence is TGTGCCAGCAGTACCAGAGCGGGGAACACTGAAGCTTTCTTT.